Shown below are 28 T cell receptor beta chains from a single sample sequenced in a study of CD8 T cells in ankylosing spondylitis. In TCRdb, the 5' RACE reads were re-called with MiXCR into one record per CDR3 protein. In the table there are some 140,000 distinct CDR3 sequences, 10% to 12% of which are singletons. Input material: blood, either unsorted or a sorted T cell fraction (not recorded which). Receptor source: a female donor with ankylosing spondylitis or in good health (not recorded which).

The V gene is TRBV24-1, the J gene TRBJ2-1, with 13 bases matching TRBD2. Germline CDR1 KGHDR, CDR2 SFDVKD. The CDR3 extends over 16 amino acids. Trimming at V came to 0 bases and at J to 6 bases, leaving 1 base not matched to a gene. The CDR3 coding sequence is TGTGCCACCAGTGATTTGACTAGCGGGAGGGCCAATGAGCAGTTCTTC. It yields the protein CATSDLTSGRANEQFF.

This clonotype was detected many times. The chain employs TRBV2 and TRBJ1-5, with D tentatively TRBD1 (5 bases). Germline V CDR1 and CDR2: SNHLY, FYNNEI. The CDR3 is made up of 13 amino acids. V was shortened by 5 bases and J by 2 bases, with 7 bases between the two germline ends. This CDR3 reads CASSRDRNQPQHF. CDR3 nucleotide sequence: TGTGCCAGCAGTCGGGACCGCAATCAGCCCCAGCATTTT.

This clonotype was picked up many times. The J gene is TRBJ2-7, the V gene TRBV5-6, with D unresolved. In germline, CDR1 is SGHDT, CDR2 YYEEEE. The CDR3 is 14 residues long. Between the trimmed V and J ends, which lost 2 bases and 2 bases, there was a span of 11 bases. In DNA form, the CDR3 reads TGTGCCAGCAGCTTTGAAGCTCCCCCCTACGAGCAGTACTTC. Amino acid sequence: CASSFEAPPYEQYF.

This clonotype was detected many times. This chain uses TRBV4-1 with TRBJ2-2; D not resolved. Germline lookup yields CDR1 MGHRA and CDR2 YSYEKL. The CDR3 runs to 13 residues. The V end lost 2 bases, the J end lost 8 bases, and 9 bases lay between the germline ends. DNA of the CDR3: TGCGCCAGCAGCCAATCTTGGGAAGGGGAGCTGTTTTTT. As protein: CASSQSWEGELFF.

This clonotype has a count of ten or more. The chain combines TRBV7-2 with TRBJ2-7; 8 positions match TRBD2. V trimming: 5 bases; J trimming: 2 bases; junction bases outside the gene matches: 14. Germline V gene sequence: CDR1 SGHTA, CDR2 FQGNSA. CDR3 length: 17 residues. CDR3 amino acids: CASSPTSGTRGTYEQYF. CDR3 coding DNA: TGTGCCAGCAGCCCTACCTCCGGGACTAGGGGCACCTACGAGCAGTACTTC.

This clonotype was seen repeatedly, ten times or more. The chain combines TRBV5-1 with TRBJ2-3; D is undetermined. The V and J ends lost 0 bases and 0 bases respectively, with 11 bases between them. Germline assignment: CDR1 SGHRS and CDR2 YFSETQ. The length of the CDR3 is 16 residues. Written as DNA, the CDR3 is TGCGCCAGCAGCTTGGGAGCCAATCCTAGCACAGATACGCAGTATTTT. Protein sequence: CASSLGANPSTDTQYF.

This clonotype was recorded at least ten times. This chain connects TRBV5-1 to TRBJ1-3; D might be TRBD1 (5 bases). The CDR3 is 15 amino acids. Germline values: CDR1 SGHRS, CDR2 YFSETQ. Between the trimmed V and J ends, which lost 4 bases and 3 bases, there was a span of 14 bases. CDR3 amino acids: CASSENPGSGNTIYF. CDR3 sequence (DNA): TGCGCCAGCAGCGAAAATCCAGGGAGTGGAAACACCATATATTTT.

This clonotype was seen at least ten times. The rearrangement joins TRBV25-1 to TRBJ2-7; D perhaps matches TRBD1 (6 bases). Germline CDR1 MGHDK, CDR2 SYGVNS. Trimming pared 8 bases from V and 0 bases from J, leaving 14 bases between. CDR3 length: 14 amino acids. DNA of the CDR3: TGTGCCAGCGCCCCCGGGACATCCTCCTACGAGCAGTACTTC. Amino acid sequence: CASAPGTSSYEQYF.

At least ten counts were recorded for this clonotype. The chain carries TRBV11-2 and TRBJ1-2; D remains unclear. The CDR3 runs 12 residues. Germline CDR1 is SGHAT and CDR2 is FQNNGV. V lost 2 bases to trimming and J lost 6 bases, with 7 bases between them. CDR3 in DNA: TGTGCCAGCAGCTTATCGGGGAATGGCTACACCTTC. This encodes CASSLSGNGYTF. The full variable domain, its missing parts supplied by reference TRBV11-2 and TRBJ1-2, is EAGVAQSPRYKIIEKRQSVAFWCNPISGHATLYWYQQILGQGPKLLIQFQNNGVVDDSQLPKDRFSAERLKGVDSTLKIQPAKLEDSAVYLCASSLSGNGYTFGSGTRLTVV.

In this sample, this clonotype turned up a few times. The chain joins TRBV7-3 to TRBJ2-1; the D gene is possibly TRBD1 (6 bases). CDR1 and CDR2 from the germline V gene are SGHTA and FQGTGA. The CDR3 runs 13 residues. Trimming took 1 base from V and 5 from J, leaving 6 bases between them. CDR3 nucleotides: TGTGCCAGCAGCTTAAGACAGGACAATGAGCAGTTCTTC. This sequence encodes CASSLRQDNEQFF.

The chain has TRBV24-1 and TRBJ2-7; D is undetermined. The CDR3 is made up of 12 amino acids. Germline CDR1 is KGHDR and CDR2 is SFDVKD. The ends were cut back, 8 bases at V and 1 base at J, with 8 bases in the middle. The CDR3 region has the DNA TGTGCCACCAAGAACCCATCCTACGAGCAGTACTTC. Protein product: CATKNPSYEQYF.

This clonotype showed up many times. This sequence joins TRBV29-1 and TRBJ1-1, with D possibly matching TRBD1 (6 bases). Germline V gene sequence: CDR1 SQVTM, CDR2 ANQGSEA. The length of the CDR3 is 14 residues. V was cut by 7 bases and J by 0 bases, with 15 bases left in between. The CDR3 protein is CSGHRASMNTEAFF. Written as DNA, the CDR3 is TGCAGCGGTCACAGGGCGTCCATGAACACTGAAGCTTTCTTT.

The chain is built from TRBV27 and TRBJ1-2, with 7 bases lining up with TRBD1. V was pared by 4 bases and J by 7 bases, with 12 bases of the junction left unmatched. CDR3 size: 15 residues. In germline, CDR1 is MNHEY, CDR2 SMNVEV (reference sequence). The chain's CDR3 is CASSSSIGGYCGYTF. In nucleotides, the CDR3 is TGTGCCAGCAGTTCATCGATAGGGGGCTACTGTGGCTACACCTTC.

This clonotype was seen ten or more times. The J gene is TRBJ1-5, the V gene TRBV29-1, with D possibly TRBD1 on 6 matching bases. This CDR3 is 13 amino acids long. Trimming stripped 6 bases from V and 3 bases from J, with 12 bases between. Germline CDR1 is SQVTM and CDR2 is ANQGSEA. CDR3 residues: CSVARGPNQPQHF. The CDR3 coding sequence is TGCAGCGTCGCCAGGGGTCCCAATCAGCCCCAGCATTTT.

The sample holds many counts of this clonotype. The CDR3 sequence is CASSVDRNQPQHF. Here the CDR3 DNA reads TGTGCCAGCAGCGTCGACAGGAATCAGCCCCAGCATTTT. The chain carries TRBV7-2 and TRBJ1-5; D is perhaps TRBD1 (6 bases). CDR3 length: 13 amino acids. Germline V gene lookup returns CDR1 SGHTA and CDR2 FQGNSA. Deletions cut 5 bases from V and 4 bases from J, with 9 bases between.

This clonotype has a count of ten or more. This CDR3 reads CASSMSEQFF. The CDR3 DNA reads as TGTGCCAGTAGTATGTCTGAGCAGTTCTTC. V gene TRBV19 combines with J gene TRBJ2-1; no clear D. CDR1 is LNHDA, CDR2 SQIVND, per germline (reference sequence). V lost 3 bases to trimming and J lost 9 bases, with 3 bases between them. The CDR3 sequence is 10 residues long.

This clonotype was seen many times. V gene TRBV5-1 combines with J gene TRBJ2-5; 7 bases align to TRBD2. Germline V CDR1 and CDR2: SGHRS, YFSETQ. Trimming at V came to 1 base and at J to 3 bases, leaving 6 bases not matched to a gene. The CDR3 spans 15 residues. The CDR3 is CASSLFGRSEETQYF. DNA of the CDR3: TGCGCCAGCAGCTTGTTCGGGAGGAGCGAAGAGACCCAGTACTTC.

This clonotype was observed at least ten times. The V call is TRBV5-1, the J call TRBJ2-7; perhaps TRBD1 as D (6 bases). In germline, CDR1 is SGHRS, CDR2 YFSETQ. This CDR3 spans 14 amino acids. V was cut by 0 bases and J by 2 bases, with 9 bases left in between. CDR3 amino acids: CASSLEGDPYEQYF. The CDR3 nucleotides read TGCGCCAGCAGCTTGGAGGGGGACCCCTACGAGCAGTACTTC. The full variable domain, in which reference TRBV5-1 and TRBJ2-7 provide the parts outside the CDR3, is KAGVTQTPRYLIKTRGQQVTLSCSPISGHRSVSWYQQTPGQGLQFLFEYFSETQRNKGNFPGRFSGRQFSNSRSEMNVSTLELGDSALYLCASSLEGDPYEQYFGPGTRLTVT.

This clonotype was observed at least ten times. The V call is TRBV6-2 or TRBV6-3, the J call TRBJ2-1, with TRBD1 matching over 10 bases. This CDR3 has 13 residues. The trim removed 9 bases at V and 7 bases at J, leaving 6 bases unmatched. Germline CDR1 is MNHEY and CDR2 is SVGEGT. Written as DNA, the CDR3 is TGTGCCAGTCAGACAGGGGGCTTTAATGAGCAGTTCTTC. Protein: CASQTGGFNEQFF.

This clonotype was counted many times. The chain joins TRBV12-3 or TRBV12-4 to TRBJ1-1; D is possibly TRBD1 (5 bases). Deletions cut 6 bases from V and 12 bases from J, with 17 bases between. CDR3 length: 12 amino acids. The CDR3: CASSQGERGTFF. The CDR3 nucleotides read TGTGCCAGCAGCCAAGGGGAGCGAGGGACTTTCTTT.

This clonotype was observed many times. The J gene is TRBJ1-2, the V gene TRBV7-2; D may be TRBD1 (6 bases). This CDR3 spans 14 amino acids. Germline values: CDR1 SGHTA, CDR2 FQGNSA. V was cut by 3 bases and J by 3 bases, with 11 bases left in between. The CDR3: CASSFAGDDYGYTF. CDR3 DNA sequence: TGTGCCAGCAGCTTTGCAGGGGATGACTATGGCTACACCTTC.

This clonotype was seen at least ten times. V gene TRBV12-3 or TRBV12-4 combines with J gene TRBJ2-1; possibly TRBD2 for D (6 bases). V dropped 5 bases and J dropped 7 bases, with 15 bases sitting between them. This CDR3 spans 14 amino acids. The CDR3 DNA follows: TGTGCCAGCAGTCCCCGAGGTAGCGGAAATGAGCAGTTCTTC. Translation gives CASSPRGSGNEQFF.

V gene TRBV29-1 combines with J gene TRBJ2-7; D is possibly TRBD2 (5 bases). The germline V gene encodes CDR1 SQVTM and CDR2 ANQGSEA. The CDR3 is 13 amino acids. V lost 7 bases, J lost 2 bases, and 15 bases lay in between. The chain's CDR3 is CSAGRASTYEQYF. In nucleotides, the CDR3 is TGCAGCGCCGGGCGGGCAAGCACCTACGAGCAGTACTTC.

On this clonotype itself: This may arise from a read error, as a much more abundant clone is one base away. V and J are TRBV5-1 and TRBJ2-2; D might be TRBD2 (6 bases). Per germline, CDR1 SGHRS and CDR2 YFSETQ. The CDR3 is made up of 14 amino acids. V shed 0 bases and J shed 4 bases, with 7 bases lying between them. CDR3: CASSLGTTTGELFF. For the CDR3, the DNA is TGCGCCAGCAGCTTGGGGACTACCACCGGGGAGCTGTTTTTT.

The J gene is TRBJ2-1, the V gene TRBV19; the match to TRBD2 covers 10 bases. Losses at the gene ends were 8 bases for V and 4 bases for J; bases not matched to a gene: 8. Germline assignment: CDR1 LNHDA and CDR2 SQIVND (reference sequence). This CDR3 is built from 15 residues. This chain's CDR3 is CASATSGRGYNEQFF. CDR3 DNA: TGTGCCAGTGCGACTAGCGGGCGAGGGTACAATGAGCAGTTCTTC.

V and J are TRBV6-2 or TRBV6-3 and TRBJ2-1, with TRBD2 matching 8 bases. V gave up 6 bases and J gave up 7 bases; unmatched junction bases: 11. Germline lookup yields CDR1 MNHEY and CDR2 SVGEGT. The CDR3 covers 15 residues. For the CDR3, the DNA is TGTGCCAGCAGCGACACGGCTAGCGGGCGGAATGAGCAGTTCTTC. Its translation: CASSDTASGRNEQFF.

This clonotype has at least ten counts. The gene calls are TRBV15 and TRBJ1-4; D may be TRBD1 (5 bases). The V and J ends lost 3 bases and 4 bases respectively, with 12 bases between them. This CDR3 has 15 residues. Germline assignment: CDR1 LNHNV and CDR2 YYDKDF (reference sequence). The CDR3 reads CATSSGQGNNEKLFF. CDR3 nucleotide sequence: TGTGCCACCAGCAGTGGACAAGGGAATAATGAAAAACTGTTTTTT. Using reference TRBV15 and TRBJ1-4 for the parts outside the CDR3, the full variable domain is DAMVIQNPRYQVTQFGKPVTLSCSQTLNHNVMYWYQQKSSQAPKLLFHYYDKDFNNEADTPDNFQSRRPNTSFCFLDIRSPGLGDTAMYLCATSSGQGNNEKLFFGSGTQLSVL.

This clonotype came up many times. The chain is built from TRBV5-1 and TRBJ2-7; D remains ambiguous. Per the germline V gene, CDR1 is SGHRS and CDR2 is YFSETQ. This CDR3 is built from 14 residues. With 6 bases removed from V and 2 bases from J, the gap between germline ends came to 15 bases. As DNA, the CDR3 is TGCGCCAGCACCTGGGGTGACGTCGCCTACGAGCAGTACTTC. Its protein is CASTWGDVAYEQYF.